Presented here are 14 T cell receptor beta chains from one specimen sequenced in a study of T-cell memory formation after mild COVID-19. Using its own MiXCR run on the 5' RACE reads, TCRdb lists one record per CDR3 protein. The table lists 380,000 or so distinct CDR3 sequences, around 15% of them singletons. Sequenced input: PBMCs or a T cell subset sorted from them (not recorded which). These TCRs come from a man between 18 and 35 years old who had mild COVID-19 (a few samples of this study predate the infection). Cell type and time point are not known.

The chain links TRBV10-3 to TRBJ2-5; D remains unclear. The length of the CDR3 is 13 residues. V gave up 3 bases and J gave up 1 base, with 6 bases separating them. The germline V gene has CDR1 ENHRY and CDR2 SYGVKD. The CDR3 here is CAISEGLQETQYF. The CDR3 coding sequence is TGTGCCATCAGTGAAGGGCTCCAAGAGACCCAGTACTTC.

The genes are TRBV5-1 and TRBJ2-1; 8 bases fit TRBD2. Germline lookup yields CDR1 SGHRS and CDR2 YFSETQ. CDR3 length equals 13 residues. V lost 7 bases to trimming and J lost 8 bases; unmatched junction nucleotides: 8. Written as DNA, the CDR3 is TGCGCCAGCCAGGGGCGGGGGGCAGATGAGCAGTTCTTC. This encodes CASQGRGADEQFF.

This clonotype was counted ten times or more. This sequence joins TRBV7-2 and TRBJ2-1; no reliable D call. The CDR3 sequence is 13 residues long. V was trimmed by 2 bases and J by 7 bases, leaving 9 bases between them. The germline CDR1 and CDR2 sequences are SGHTA and FQGNSA. In DNA form, the CDR3 reads TGTGCCAGCAGCTTAAAAAGTAGAAATGAGCAGTTCTTC. Encoded protein: CASSLKSRNEQFF. Together with reference TRBV7-2 and TRBJ2-1, the CDR3 gives the full variable domain: GAGVSQSPSNKVTEKGKDVELRCDPISGHTALYWYRQSLGQGLEFLIYFQGNSAPDKSGLPSDRFSAERTGGSVSTLTIQRTQQEDSAVYLCASSLKSRNEQFFGPGTRLTVL.

The chain uses TRBV4-1 and TRBJ2-2; D not resolved. The CDR3 is 17 amino acids. V lost 4 bases to trimming and J lost 0 bases, with 15 bases between them. CDR1 MGHRA and CDR2 YSYEKL come from the germline V gene. CDR3 amino acids: CASSPEAKFANTGELFF. The CDR3 coding sequence is TGCGCCAGCAGCCCCGAAGCAAAGTTCGCGAACACCGGGGAGCTGTTTTTT.

The chain employs TRBV19 and TRBJ2-4; 9 bases align to TRBD2. The V gene's germline CDR1 is LNHDA and CDR2 SQIVND (reference sequence). CDR3 length: 16 amino acids. V trimming: 3 bases; J trimming: 2 bases; junction bases outside the gene matches: 5. The CDR3 spells CASSMLAGGSKNIQYF. CDR3 nucleotides: TGTGCCAGTAGTATGCTGGCGGGGGGGTCCAAAAACATTCAGTACTTC.

This clonotype was counted between two and nine times. The J gene is TRBJ1-2, the V gene TRBV2; maybe TRBD1 (6 bases). The length of the CDR3 is 16 residues. Germline values: CDR1 SNHLY, CDR2 FYNNEI. Trimming cost V 3 bases and J 0 bases, with 14 bases left between them. The CDR3 loop reads CASSDGGRMANYGYTF. DNA of the CDR3: TGTGCCAGCAGTGATGGGGGCCGGATGGCTAACTATGGCTACACCTTC. The full variable domain, rest sourced from reference TRBV2 and TRBJ1-2, is EPEVTQTPSHQVTQMGQEVILRCVPISNHLYFYWYRQILGQKVEFLVSFYNNEISEKSEIFDDQFSVERPDGSNFTLKIRSTKLEDSAMYFCASSDGGRMANYGYTFGSGTRLTVV.

There are many counts of this clonotype. This chain connects TRBV7-9 to TRBJ2-1; tentative D call: TRBD2 (5 bases). Germline V gene data show CDR1 as SEHNR and CDR2 as FQNEAQ (reference sequence). The CDR3 has 15 amino acids. V was shortened by 1 base and J by 5 bases, with 12 bases between the two germline ends. The CDR3 sequence: CASSLVASNHNEQFF. CDR3 bases: TGTGCCAGCAGCTTAGTGGCTAGCAACCACAATGAGCAGTTCTTC.

The chain has TRBV2 and TRBJ2-7; no firm D call. The germline V and J ends were trimmed by 7 bases and 0 bases, with 13 bases remaining between them. CDR1 SNHLY and CDR2 FYNNEI come from the germline V gene. The CDR3 length is 14 residues. The CDR3 DNA follows: TGTGCCAGCATTCCTAACAGTGTCTCCTACGAGCAGTACTTC. Its translation is CASIPNSVSYEQYF.

The rearrangement uses TRBV20-1 and TRBJ1-5; no reliable D call. CDR3 length: 13 residues. Trimming took off 3 bases at V and 5 bases at J, with 11 bases between the two ends. Germline CDR1 DFQATT, CDR2 SNEGSKA (reference sequence). CDR3 nucleotide sequence: TGCAGTGCTAGTCGAGAGCCTCATCAGCCCCAGCATTTT. Amino acids: CSASREPHQPQHF.

Only a few counts were recorded for this clonotype. This sequence joins TRBV20-1 and TRBJ1-3; D is unresolved. Germline-derived CDR1 and CDR2 are DFQATT and SNEGSKA (reference sequence). V gave up 6 bases and J gave up 0 bases, with 15 bases separating them. CDR3 length: 15 residues. The CDR3 protein is CSAPEGSTSGNTIYF. The CDR3 bases are TGCAGTGCCCCCGAGGGCTCAACCTCTGGAAACACCATATATTTT.

Only a few counts were recorded for this clonotype. V gene TRBV6-5 combines with J gene TRBJ1-2; D ambiguous. Germline V lookup: CDR1 MNHEY, CDR2 SVGAGI. This CDR3 region has 13 residues. V lost 4 bases to trimming and J lost 3 bases, with 9 bases between them. The chain's CDR3 is CASSSRTHYGYTF. In DNA form, the CDR3 reads TGTGCCAGCAGTTCTCGGACCCACTATGGCTACACCTTC.

The chain uses TRBV15 and TRBJ2-1; the match to TRBD1 covers 8 bases. V was pared by 2 bases and J by 10 bases, with 10 bases of the junction left unmatched. Per the germline V gene, CDR1 is LNHNV and CDR2 is YYDKDF (reference sequence). The CDR3 is 15 amino acids. The CDR3 spells CATSRSKTGANEQFF. Written as DNA, the CDR3 is TGTGCCACCAGCAGATCGAAGACAGGGGCAAACGAGCAGTTCTTC. The full variable domain, its missing parts supplied by reference TRBV15 and TRBJ2-1, is DAMVIQNPRYQVTQFGKPVTLSCSQTLNHNVMYWYQQKSSQAPKLLFHYYDKDFNNEADTPDNFQSRRPNTSFCFLDIRSPGLGDTAMYLCATSRSKTGANEQFFGPGTRLTVL.

Details on this clonotype: The junction differs from germline at one of its ends, possibly a read error. The chain is built from TRBV15 and TRBJ1-4; D is undetermined. The CDR3 loop spans 14 amino acids. In germline, CDR1 is LNHNV, CDR2 YYDKDF (reference sequence). The CDR3, as DNA: TGTGCCACCAGCAGAGATCGGGATCTCGGACCCCCCGTTTTT. It translates to CATSRDRDLGPPVF.

This chain joins TRBV6-6 and TRBJ2-5; D is undetermined. Germline loops: CDR1 MNHNY, CDR2 SVGAGI (reference sequence). Trimming stripped 0 bases from V and 4 bases from J, with 9 bases between. This CDR3 has 14 residues. The CDR3 DNA follows: TGTGCCAGCAGTTACTCGAAGATGGGAGAGACCCAGTACTTC. Amino acid sequence: CASSYSKMGETQYF.